A single sample is the source of the 8 T cell receptor beta chains below, sequenced in a study of blood T cell repertoires in COVID-19. Assay: immunoSEQ multiplex PCR; the TCRdb copy retains only in-frame clones and omits some. The sample includes more than 20,000 clones, about nine tenths seen only once; the top ten take less than 5.5%. Sequencing was carried out using peripheral blood. Receptors were obtained from a man in his fifties or sixties with active COVID-19.

V usage is TRBV6-2 or TRBV6-3 and J usage is TRBJ2-4, with 8 bases fitting TRBD1. This CDR3 contains 18 residues. CDR1 and CDR2 (germline): MNHEY, SVGEGT. The V segment lost 5 bases and the J segment 0 bases; nucleotides outside the gene matches: 12. CDR3 amino acids: CASSPHMTGDGAKNIQYF. The CDR3 DNA reads as TGTGCCAGCAGTCCCCACATGACAGGGGACGGAGCCAAAAACATTCAGTACTTC.

This rearrangement joins TRBV18 to TRBJ2-5; D is possibly TRBD2 (5 bases). The germline gives CDR1 KGHSH, CDR2 LQKENI. The CDR3 has 13 amino acids. The germline V and J ends were trimmed by 2 bases and 4 bases, with 8 bases remaining between them. CDR3 nucleotides: TGTGCCAGCTCACCAGGGAGTGCAGAGACCCAGTACTTC. It is translated as CASSPGSAETQYF.

The chain carries TRBV27 and TRBJ2-7; 9 bases agree with TRBD2. Germline CDR1 reads MNHEY; CDR2 reads SMNVEV (reference sequence). This CDR3 region has 14 residues. The J segment lost 4 bases and the V segment lost 3 bases, leaving 4 bases of the junction unmatched. The CDR3 DNA reads TGTGCCAGCAGTTTTAGCGGGAGTCTTTACGAGCAGTACTTC. It specifies CASSFSGSLYEQYF.

The gene calls are TRBV11-3 and TRBJ2-7; TRBD1 might be the D (6 bases). The germline V gene encodes CDR1 SGHNT and CDR2 YENEEA. The ends were cut back, 5 bases at V and 6 bases at J, with 14 bases in the middle. This CDR3 has 13 amino acids. The CDR3 protein is CASSPGAWGEQYF. The CDR3 DNA reads TGTGCCAGCAGCCCAGGGGCCTGGGGCGAGCAGTACTTC.

This clone was found a few times. CDR3 amino acids: CASSRTGTWGSYNEQFF. The CDR3 DNA follows: TGTGCCAGCAGTAGAACCGGGACTTGGGGCTCCTACAATGAGCAGTTCTTC. The V and J genes are TRBV6-2 or TRBV6-3 and TRBJ2-1; tentatively, D is TRBD2 (6 bases). V dropped 5 bases and J dropped 0 bases, with 17 bases sitting between them. This CDR3 is 17 amino acids long. Per the germline V gene, CDR1 is MNHEY and CDR2 is SVGEGT.

This rearrangement joins TRBV2 to TRBJ2-1; 8 bases are shared with TRBD1. Germline V gene sequence: CDR1 SNHLY, CDR2 FYNNEI. V was clipped by 8 bases and J by 9 bases; unmatched bases: 12. CDR3 length equals 14 residues. Here the CDR3 reads CASQGASREGEQFF. In nucleotides, the CDR3 is TGTGCCAGCCAGGGGGCCAGCCGAGAGGGTGAGCAGTTCTTC. The variable domain in full, with the rest retrieved from reference TRBV2 and TRBJ2-1, is EPEVTQTPSHQVTQMGQEVILRCVPISNHLYFYWYRQILGQKVEFLVSFYNNEISEKSEIFDDQFSVERPDGSNFTLKIRSTKLEDSAMYFCASQGASREGEQFFGPGTRLTVL.

The chain carries TRBV5-1 and TRBJ1-2; D is uncertain. The CDR3 totals 14 residues. The germline CDR1 and CDR2 sequences are SGHRS and YFSETQ. V shed 0 bases and J shed 2 bases, with 8 bases lying between them. The CDR3 spells CASSLEWQNYGYTF. The CDR3 DNA reads TGCGCCAGCAGCTTGGAATGGCAGAACTATGGCTACACCTTC.

This chain uses TRBV5-1 with TRBJ1-6; TRBD1 matches at 8 bases. In germline, CDR1 is SGHRS, CDR2 YFSETQ. Trimming at V came to 0 bases and at J to 7 bases, leaving 6 bases not matched to a gene. The CDR3 has 16 residues. CDR3 protein: CASSLGQGTENSPLHF. CDR3 in DNA: TGCGCCAGCAGCTTGGGACAGGGGACGGAAAATTCACCCCTCCACTTT.